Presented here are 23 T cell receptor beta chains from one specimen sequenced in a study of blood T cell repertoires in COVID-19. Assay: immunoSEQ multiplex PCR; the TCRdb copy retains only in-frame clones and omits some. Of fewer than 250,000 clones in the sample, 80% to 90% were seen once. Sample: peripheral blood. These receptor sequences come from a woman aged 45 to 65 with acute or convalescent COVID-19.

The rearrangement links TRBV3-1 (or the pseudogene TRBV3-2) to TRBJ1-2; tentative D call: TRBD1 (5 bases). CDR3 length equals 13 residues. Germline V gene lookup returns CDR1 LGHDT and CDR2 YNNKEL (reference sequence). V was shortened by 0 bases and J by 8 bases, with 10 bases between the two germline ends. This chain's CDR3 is CASSQDRARGYTF. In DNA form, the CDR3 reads TGTGCCAGCAGCCAAGACAGGGCCAGGGGCTACACCTTC.

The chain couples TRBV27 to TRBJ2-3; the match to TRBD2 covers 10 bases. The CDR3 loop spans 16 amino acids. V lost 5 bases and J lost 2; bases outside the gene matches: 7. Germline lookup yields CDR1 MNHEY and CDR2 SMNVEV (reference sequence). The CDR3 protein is CASSPRTSGFTDTQYF. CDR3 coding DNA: TGTGCCAGCAGTCCTCGGACTAGCGGCTTCACAGATACGCAGTATTTT.

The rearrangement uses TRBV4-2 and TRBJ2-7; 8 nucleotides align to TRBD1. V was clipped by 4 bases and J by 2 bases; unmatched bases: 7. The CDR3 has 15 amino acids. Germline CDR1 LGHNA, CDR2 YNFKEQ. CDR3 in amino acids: CASSPRDRMTYEQYF. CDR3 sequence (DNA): TGTGCCAGCAGCCCCCGGGACAGGATGACCTACGAGCAGTACTTC.

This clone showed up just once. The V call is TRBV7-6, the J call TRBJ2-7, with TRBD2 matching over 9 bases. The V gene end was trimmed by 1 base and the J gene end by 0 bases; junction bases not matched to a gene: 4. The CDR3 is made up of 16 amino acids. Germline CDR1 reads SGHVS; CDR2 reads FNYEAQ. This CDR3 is CASSLGGTSSSYEQYF. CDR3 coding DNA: TGTGCCAGCAGCTTAGGGGGGACTAGCAGCTCCTACGAGCAGTACTTC.

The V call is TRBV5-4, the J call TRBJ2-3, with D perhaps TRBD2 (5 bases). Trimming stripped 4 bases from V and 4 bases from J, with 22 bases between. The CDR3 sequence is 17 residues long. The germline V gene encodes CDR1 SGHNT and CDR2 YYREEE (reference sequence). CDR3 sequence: CASSQEAHQLGPDTQYF. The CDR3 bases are TGTGCCAGCAGCCAGGAGGCTCATCAGTTGGGCCCAGATACGCAGTATTTT.

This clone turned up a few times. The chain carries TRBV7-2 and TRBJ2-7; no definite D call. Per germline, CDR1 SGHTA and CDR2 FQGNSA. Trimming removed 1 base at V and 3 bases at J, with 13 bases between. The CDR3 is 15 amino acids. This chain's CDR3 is CASSLGFPGYYEQYF. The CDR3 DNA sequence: TGTGCCAGCAGCTTAGGTTTTCCAGGCTACTACGAGCAGTACTTC.

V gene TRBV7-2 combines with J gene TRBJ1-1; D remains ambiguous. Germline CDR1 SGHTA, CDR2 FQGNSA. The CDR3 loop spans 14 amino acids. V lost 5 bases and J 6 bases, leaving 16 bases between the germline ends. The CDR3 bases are TGTGCCAGCAGCCCAGACTGGAAGGCGGCTGAAGCTTTCTTT. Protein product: CASSPDWKAAEAFF.

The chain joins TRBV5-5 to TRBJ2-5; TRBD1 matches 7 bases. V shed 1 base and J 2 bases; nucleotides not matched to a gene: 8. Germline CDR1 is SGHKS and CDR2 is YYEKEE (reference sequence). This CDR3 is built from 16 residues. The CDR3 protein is CASSLSDRRLQETQYF. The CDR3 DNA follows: TGTGCCAGCAGCTTGTCGGACAGGAGACTACAAGAGACCCAGTACTTC.

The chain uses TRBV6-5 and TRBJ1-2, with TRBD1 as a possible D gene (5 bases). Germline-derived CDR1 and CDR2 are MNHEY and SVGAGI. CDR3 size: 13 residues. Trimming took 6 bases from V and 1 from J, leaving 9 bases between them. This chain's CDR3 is CASSQGFNYGYTF. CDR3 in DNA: TGTGCCAGCAGCCAGGGTTTTAACTATGGCTACACCTTC.

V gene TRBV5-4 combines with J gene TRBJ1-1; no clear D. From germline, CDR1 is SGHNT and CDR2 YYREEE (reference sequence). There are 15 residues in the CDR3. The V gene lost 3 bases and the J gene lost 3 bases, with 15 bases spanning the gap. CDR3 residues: CASSWGGRADTEAFF. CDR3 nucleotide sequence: TGTGCCAGCAGCTGGGGAGGGAGGGCAGACACTGAAGCTTTCTTT.

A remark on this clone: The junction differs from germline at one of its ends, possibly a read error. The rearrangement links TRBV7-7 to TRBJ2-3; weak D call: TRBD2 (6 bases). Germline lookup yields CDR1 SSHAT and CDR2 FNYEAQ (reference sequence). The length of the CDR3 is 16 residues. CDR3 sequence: CASSLAAVETGDTQYF. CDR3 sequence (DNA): TGTGCTAGCAGCTTAGCGGCGGTCGAAACGGGAGATACGCAGTATTTT.

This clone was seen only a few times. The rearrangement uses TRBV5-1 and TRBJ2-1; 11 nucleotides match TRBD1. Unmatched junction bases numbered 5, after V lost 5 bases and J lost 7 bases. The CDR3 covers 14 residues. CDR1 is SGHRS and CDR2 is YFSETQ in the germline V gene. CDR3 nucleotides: TGCGCCAGCAGTGGACAGGGGGCCCCAAATGAGCAGTTCTTC. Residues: CASSGQGAPNEQFF.

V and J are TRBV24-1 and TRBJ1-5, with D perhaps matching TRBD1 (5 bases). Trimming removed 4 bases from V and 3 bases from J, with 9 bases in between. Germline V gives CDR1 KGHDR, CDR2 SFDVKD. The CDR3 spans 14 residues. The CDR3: CATSEIGDNQPQHF. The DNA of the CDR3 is TGTGCCACCAGTGAGATAGGGGACAATCAGCCCCAGCATTTT.

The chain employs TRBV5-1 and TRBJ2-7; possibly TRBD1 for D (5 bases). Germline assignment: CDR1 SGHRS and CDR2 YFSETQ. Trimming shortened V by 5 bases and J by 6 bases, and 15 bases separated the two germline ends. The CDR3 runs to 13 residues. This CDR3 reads CASRHQGLSEQYF. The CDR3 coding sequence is TGCGCCAGCAGACATCAGGGTCTCAGCGAGCAGTACTTC.

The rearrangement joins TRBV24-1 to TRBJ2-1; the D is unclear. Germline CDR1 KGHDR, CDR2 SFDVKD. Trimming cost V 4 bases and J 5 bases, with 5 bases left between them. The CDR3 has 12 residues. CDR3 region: CATSERNNEQFF. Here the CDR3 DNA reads TGTGCCACCAGTGAGCGCAACAATGAGCAGTTCTTC.

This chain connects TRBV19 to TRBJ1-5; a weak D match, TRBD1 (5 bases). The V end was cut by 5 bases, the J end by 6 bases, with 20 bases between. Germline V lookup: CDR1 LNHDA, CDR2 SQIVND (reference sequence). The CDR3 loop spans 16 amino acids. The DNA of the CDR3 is TGTGCCAGTAGTGGTACAGGCTTAGACGTGGGTCAGCCCCAGCATTTT. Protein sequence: CASSGTGLDVGQPQHF.

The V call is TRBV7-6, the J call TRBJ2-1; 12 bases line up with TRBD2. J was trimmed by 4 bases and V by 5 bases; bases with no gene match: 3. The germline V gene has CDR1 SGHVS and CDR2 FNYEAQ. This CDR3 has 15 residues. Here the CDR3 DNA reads TGTGCCAGCAGCCTACTAGCGGGGGGATACAATGAGCAGTTCTTC. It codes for CASSLLAGGYNEQFF.

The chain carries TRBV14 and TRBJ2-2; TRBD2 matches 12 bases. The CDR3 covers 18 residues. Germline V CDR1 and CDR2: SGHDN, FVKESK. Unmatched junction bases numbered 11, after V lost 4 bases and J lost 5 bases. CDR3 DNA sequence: TGTGCCAGCAGCCCTTTGACTAGCGGGAGCCGCAGGACCGGGGAGCTGTTTTTT. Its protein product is CASSPLTSGSRRTGELFF.

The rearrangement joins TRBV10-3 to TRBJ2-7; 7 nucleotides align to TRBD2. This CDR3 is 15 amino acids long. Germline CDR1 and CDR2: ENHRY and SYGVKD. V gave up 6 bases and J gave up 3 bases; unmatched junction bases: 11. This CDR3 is CAISQWGGLVYEQYF. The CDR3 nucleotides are TGTGCCATCAGCCAATGGGGGGGGTTAGTCTACGAGCAGTACTTC.

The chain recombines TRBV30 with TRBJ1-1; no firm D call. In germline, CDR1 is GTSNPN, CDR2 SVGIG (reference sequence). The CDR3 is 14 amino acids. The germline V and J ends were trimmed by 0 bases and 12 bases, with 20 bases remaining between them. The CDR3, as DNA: TGTGCCTGGAGTGTACGGTTAGTCGAGGAGGGATCTTTCTTT. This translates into CAWSVRLVEEGSFF.

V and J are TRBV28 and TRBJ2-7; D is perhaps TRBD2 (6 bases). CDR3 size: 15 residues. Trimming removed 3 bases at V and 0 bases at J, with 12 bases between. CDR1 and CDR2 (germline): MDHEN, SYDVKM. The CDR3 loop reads CASSFFASASYEQYF. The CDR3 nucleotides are TGTGCCAGCAGTTTTTTTGCTAGCGCCTCCTACGAGCAGTACTTC. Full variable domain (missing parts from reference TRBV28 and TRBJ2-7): DVKVTQSSRYLVKRTGEKVFLECVQDMDHENMFWYRQDPGLGLRLIYFSYDVKMKEKGDIPEGYSVSREKKERFSLILESASTNQTSMYLCASSFFASASYEQYFGPGTRLTVT.

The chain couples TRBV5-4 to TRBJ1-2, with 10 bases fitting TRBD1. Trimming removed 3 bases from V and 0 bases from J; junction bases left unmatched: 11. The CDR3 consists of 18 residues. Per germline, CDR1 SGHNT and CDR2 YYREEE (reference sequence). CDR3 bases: TGTGCCAGCAGCTCCCCCCGGGACAGGGGACTCTCTAACTATGGCTACACCTTC. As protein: CASSSPRDRGLSNYGYTF.

For the CDR3, the DNA is TGTGCCACCAGTGATTTGGGCGGACTAGCGGTCCAAGAGACCCAGTACTTC. It yields the protein CATSDLGGLAVQETQYF. The chain carries TRBV24-1 and TRBJ2-5; 10 positions agree with TRBD2. The CDR3 spans 17 residues. From germline, CDR1 is KGHDR and CDR2 SFDVKD. V gave up 0 bases and J gave up 1 base; unmatched junction bases: 4.